Below are 25 T cell receptor beta chains sequenced from a single sample in a study of esophageal squamous cell carcinoma under preoperative chemotherapy. TCRdb itself ran the PCR reads through MiXCR, one entry per CDR3 protein. The sample includes approximately 15,000 distinct CDR3 sequences, approximately 57% of them seen just once. The time point: before preoperative PTX-NDP chemotherapy. Collection of the sample occurred from a patient given preoperative chemotherapy. The receptors stem from a human donor with esophageal squamous cell carcinoma. The donor label of this sample is uncertain.

The chain has TRBV6-5 and TRBJ2-5; TRBD1 matches at 7 bases. The J call could be wrong; TRBJ2-4 is a better fit for the DNA end. Germline V gives CDR1 MNHEY, CDR2 SVGAGI. CDR3 size: 14 residues. The CDR3 here is CASSYGGQTNIQYF. CDR3 DNA: TGTGCCAGCAGTTATGGGGGACAGACAAACATTCAGTACTTC.

By sample fraction, this clonotype is medium-sized. The chain employs TRBV6-5 and TRBJ2-1; D call uncertain. The CDR3 runs to 11 residues. Trimming pared 7 bases from V and 8 bases from J, leaving 9 bases between. Germline CDR1 MNHEY, CDR2 SVGAGI. This CDR3 reads CASKRKDEQFF. The CDR3 nucleotides are TGTGCCAGCAAACGTAAGGATGAGCAGTTCTTC.

Concerning this clonotype itself: The junction does not match germline at one end; this may be a read error. V usage is TRBV6-4 and J usage is TRBJ2-2; 7 bases are shared with TRBD2. Germline CDR1 is MRHNA and CDR2 is SNTAGT. This CDR3 region has 15 residues. CDR3 amino acids: CASSDTSVSTGKLFF. The CDR3, as DNA: TGTGCCAGCAGTGACACTAGCGTGAGCACCGGGAAGCTGTTTTTT.

The chain joins TRBV6-4 to TRBJ2-4; the D gene is possibly TRBD1 (6 bases). V shed 5 bases and J shed 12 bases, with 26 bases lying between them. Germline V CDR1 and CDR2: MRHNA, SNTAGT. This CDR3 has 16 residues. For the CDR3, the DNA is TGTGCCAGCAGTCCTTCGGGGCCGTGGGACAAAAATACTCAGTACTTC. Protein sequence: CASSPSGPWDKNTQYF.

The CDR3 is CARGFQAGGTDTQYF. CDR3 DNA: TGTGCCAGGGGTTTCCAGGCGGGGGGCACAGATACGCAGTATTTT. V gene TRBV27 combines with J gene TRBJ2-3; 7 nucleotides line up with TRBD2. Germline V gives CDR1 MNHEY, CDR2 SMNVEV (reference sequence). The J segment lost 1 base and the V segment lost 9 bases, leaving 10 bases of the junction unmatched. CDR3 length: 15 residues.

The chain employs TRBV6-1 and TRBJ2-4; TRBD2 is a possible D gene (6 bases). The V gene's germline CDR1 is MNHNS and CDR2 SASEGT. The germline V and J ends were trimmed by 9 bases and 13 bases, with 28 bases remaining between them. The CDR3 sequence is 15 residues long. The CDR3 DNA is TGTGCCAGGGGGGACTGGGGCCGGGACGAAGACACCCAGTACTTC. As protein: CARGDWGRDEDTQYF.

The genes are TRBV6-1 and TRBJ1-2; TRBD1 is a possible D gene (6 bases). This CDR3 comprises 15 residues. The germline V gene has CDR1 MNHNS and CDR2 SASEGT. Trimming stripped 5 bases from V and 5 bases from J, with 18 bases between. The CDR3, as DNA: TGTGCCAGCAGTCTTGCCACCGGGACAACGTATGGCTACACCTTC. It yields the protein CASSLATGTTYGYTF.

About this clonotype itself: At one of its ends the junction is not consistent with the germline gene, which may arise from a read error. This chain joins TRBV6-1 and TRBJ2-3, with D maybe TRBD2 (9 bases). This CDR3 is 16 amino acids long. Germline V gives CDR1 MNHNS, CDR2 SASEGT. CDR3 amino acids: CASREAGGQEAETQYF. The CDR3 nucleotides are TGTGCCAGCAGGGAAGCGGGGGGACAGGAGGCAGAGACGCAGTATTTC.

On this clonotype itself: The junction departs from germline at one end; a sequencing error may be responsible. J is TRBJ2-3 and V is TRBV6-1; tentative D call: TRBD2 (6 bases). The length of the CDR3 is 15 residues. Per germline, CDR1 MNHNS and CDR2 SASEGT. The CDR3 sequence is CARGFKRVRIDAQFF. CDR3 nucleotides: TGTGCCAGGGGTTTCAAGCGGGTGAGGATAGATGCGCAGTTTTTT.

V and J are TRBV27 and TRBJ1-1, with D possibly matching TRBD1 (6 bases). CDR1 MNHEY and CDR2 SMNVEV come from the germline V gene (reference sequence). V lost 6 bases to trimming and J lost 1 base, with 12 bases between them. This CDR3 is 14 amino acids long. CDR3 sequence (DNA): TGTGCCAGCAGCTGGGTAGGGGGGAACACTGAAGCTTTCTTT. This encodes CASSWVGGNTEAFF.

V and J are TRBV7-2 and TRBJ2-2; a possible D gene is TRBD2 (5 bases). CDR1 is SGHTA and CDR2 is FQGNSA in the germline V gene. Trimming stripped 5 bases from V and 1 base from J, with 14 bases between. The CDR3 consists of 16 residues. Here the CDR3 DNA reads TGTGCCAGCAGCCTATGGGCGGGCGGGAACACCGGGGAGCTGTTTTTT. Its translation: CASSLWAGGNTGELFF. Full variable domain (outside the CDR3, taken from reference TRBV7-2 and TRBJ2-2): GAGVSQSPSNKVTEKGKDVELRCDPISGHTALYWYRQSLGQGLEFLIYFQGNSAPDKSGLPSDRFSAERTGGSVSTLTIQRTQQEDSAVYLCASSLWAGGNTGELFFGEGSRLTVL.

V and J are TRBV6-1 and TRBJ2-6; D is undetermined. The CDR3 is made up of 15 amino acids. Trimming shortened V by 4 bases and J by 0 bases, and 7 bases separated the two germline ends. CDR1 is MNHNS, CDR2 SASEGT, per germline. CDR3 sequence: CASSGLASGANVLTF. The CDR3, as DNA: TGTGCCAGCAGTGGGTTGGCCTCTGGGGCCAACGTCCTGACTTTC.

In the case of this clonotype: At one of its ends the junction is not consistent with the germline gene, which may arise from a read error. The chain has TRBV10-3 and TRBJ2-5; TRBD2 is a possible D gene (7 bases). The germline CDR1 and CDR2 sequences are ENHRY and SYGVKD. This CDR3 is built from 14 residues. The CDR3 is CAGRGSGGQDTQYF. In nucleotides, the CDR3 is TGTGCGGGGAGGGGTTCCGGGGGGCAAGACACCCAGTACTTC.

The sample holds one count of this clonotype. At one end the junction does not follow the germline gene, possibly because of a read error. V and J are TRBV6-8 and TRBJ2-3; D is perhaps TRBD1 (7 bases). Germline V gene lookup returns CDR1 MNHGY and CDR2 SAAAGT. This CDR3 comprises 16 residues. CDR3 loop: CVSRGNEGGGAETQYF. In nucleotides, the CDR3 is TGTGTCAGCAGGGGGAACGAGGGGGGCGGGGCAGAGACGCAGTATTTC.

Worth noting for this clonotype: At one of its ends the junction is not consistent with the germline gene, which may arise from a read error. CDR3 nucleotides: TGTGCCAGCAGTCTTCAGGCTGTCAGCACCGGGGCGCTGTTTTTT. It codes for CASSLQAVSTGALFF. The chain uses TRBV6-4 and TRBJ2-2; D tentatively reads TRBD1 or TRBD2 (5 bases each). CDR3 length equals 15 residues. The V gene's germline CDR1 is MRHNA and CDR2 SNTAGT.

This sequence joins TRBV9 and TRBJ2-1; unclear D gene. Germline CDR1 SGDLS, CDR2 YYNGEE. Deletions cut 0 bases from V and 4 bases from J, with 11 bases between. The CDR3 is 15 residues long. CDR3 sequence reads: CASSVEDQLYNEQFF. The CDR3 nucleotides are TGTGCCAGCAGCGTAGAAGACCAGCTATACAATGAGCAGTTCTTC. Supplemented by reference TRBV9 and TRBJ2-1, the full variable domain reads DSGVTQTPKHLITATGQRVTLRCSPRSGDLSVYWYQQSLDQGLQFLIQYYNGEERAKGNILERFSAQQFPDLHSELNLSSLELGDSALYFCASSVEDQLYNEQFFGPGTRLTVL.

This clonotype showed up just a few times. The rearrangement links TRBV6-5 to TRBJ2-7; 7 positions agree with TRBD1. This CDR3 spans 14 amino acids. Germline CDR1 MNHEY, CDR2 SVGAGI. The V and J ends lost 3 bases and 5 bases, in that order; junction bases with no gene match: 7. CDR3 bases: TGTGCCAGCAGTTATCTAACAGGGGACGACGAGCAGTACTTC. It yields the protein CASSYLTGDDEQYF.

The chain has TRBV6-1 and TRBJ1-4; D remains ambiguous. The CDR3 contains 12 residues. Trimming cost V 4 bases and J 6 bases, with 6 bases left between them. In germline, CDR1 is MNHNS, CDR2 SASEGT. The CDR3 region is CASSGPYEKLFF. CDR3 DNA sequence: TGTGCCAGCAGTGGGCCTTATGAAAAACTGTTTTTT.

Of note for this clonotype: At one boundary the junction diverges from the germline segment, which might be a read error. The gene calls are TRBV6-1 and TRBJ2-5; 8 bases align to TRBD2. Germline V lookup: CDR1 MNHNS, CDR2 SASEGT. CDR3 length: 16 amino acids. CDR3 sequence reads: CACGGNGGGDAETQYF. In DNA, the CDR3 is TGTGCCTGCGGGGGGAACGGGGGCGGCGACGCAGAGACGCAGTACTTC.

This clonotype was counted at least ten times. CDR3 sequence reads: CASSLDDGTDTQYF. CDR3 in DNA: TGTGCCAGCAGCTTGGACGACGGCACAGATACGCAGTATTTT. The chain employs TRBV11-3 and TRBJ2-3; D not certain. CDR1 SGHNT and CDR2 YENEEA come from the germline V gene. The CDR3 length is 14 residues. Trimming pared 3 bases from V and 1 base from J, leaving 8 bases between.

This rearrangement joins TRBV7-6 to TRBJ2-2; TRBD2 agrees at 8 bases. The DNA end is a closer match to TRBJ2-3, so the J assignment may be wrong. The germline V gene encodes CDR1 SGHVS and CDR2 FNYEAQ. The CDR3 length is 15 residues. The CDR3 sequence is CASSREGVSTGEQYF. DNA of the CDR3: TGTGCCAGCAGCCGGGAGGGGGTGAGCACCGGTGAGCAGTATTTT.

Comment on this clonotype: The germline gene is not matched at one end of the junction; a read error may be the cause. The genes are TRBV12-3 or TRBV12-4 and TRBJ2-2; perhaps D is TRBD1 or TRBD2 (5 bases each). The CDR3 totals 13 residues. The CDR3 nucleotides are TGTGCCAGGAGGGGTCAGAGCACCGGGGCGCTGTTTTTT. Amino acids: CARRGQSTGALFF.

This clonotype was counted a few times. The chain couples TRBV6-1 to TRBJ2-3, with D possibly called TRBD1 or TRBD2 (6 bases each). CDR3 length equals 16 residues. The V end lost 8 bases, the J end lost 12 bases, and 30 bases lay between the germline ends. CDR1 is MNHNS and CDR2 is SASEGT in the germline V gene. The CDR3 DNA reads as TGTGCCAGCGGGGGGCTAGGGGGGAGTGACCAAGAGACCCAGTATTTT. Protein sequence: CASGGLGGSDQETQYF.

The chain carries TRBV6-5 and TRBJ2-7; the match to TRBD1 covers 10 bases. The CDR3 has 18 residues. Germline V lookup: CDR1 MNHEY, CDR2 SVGAGI. V lost 0 bases, J lost 7 bases, and 15 bases stayed unmatched. CDR3 in DNA: TGTGCCAGCAGTTACTCATCGGGGACAGGGGCGAACCTCGGTGAGCAGTACTTC. It translates to CASSYSSGTGANLGEQYF.

In nucleotides, the CDR3 is TGTGCCAGCAGTGTATCGGGCGGGTGTACCAAAGACACGCAGTATTTT. This translates into CASSVSGGCTKDTQYF. The V and J genes are TRBV6-1 and TRBJ2-3, with D possibly being TRBD2 (5 bases). The CDR3 runs to 16 residues. Trimming took off 4 bases at V and 9 bases at J, with 23 bases between the two ends. CDR1 and CDR2 from the germline V gene are MNHNS and SASEGT.